Below, one T cell receptor beta chain is given with its context. Its antigen is as yet unknown. This sample stems from a study of regulatory T cells in long-lasting Graves disease. The CDR3 consists of 15 residues. The ends lost 6 bases at V and 2 bases at J; junction bases unmatched: 12. From germline, CDR1 is SQVTM and CDR2 ANQGSEA. CDR3 regions were amplified by Arm-PCR using iRepertoire HTBI primers to build TCR beta libraries. TCRdb redid the calling of the multiplex PCR reads with MiXCR, one entry per CDR3 protein. The sample has approximately 360,000 distinct CDR3 sequences; 20% to 25% are singletons. Broader study findings: A greater number of public clonotypes (under 3,000) was shared by persistent patients than by new patients (around 970). Exclusively peripheral blood, rather than thyroid tissue, was studied. Among samples with persistent disease, TRBV28, TRBJ1-2 and TRBJ2-5 were favored.

As to time point: persistent/refractory GD, antithyroid drugs over 5 years with positive TRAb. Preparation of the TCR library used RNA extracted from PBMCs. The source material was peripheral blood mononuclear cells (PBMCs), sampled when the disease was refractory, from a patient treated with antithyroid drugs. The TCR comes from a woman in her thirties or forties with Graves disease. This chain links TRBV29-1 with TRBJ1-1, with 7 bases fitting TRBD1. The CDR3 bases are TGCAGCGTCCCCCTACCGGACAGGCCTAACACTGAAGCTTTCTTT. Its translation: CSVPLPDRPNTEAFF. Full variable domain (rest looked up from reference TRBV29-1 and TRBJ1-1): SAVISQKPSRDICQRGTSLTIQCQVDSQVTMMFWYRQQPGQSLTLIATANQGSEATYESGFVIDKFPISRPNLTFSTLTVSNMSPEDSSIYLCSVPLPDRPNTEAFFGQGTRLTVV.